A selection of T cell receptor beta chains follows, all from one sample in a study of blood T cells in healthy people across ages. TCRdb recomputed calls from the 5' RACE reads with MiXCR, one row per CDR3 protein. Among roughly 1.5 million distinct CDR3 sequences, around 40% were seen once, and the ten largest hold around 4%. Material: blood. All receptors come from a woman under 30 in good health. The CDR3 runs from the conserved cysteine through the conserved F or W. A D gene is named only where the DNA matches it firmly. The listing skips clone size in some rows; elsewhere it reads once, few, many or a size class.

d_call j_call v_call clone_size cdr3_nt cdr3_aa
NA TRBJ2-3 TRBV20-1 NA TGCAGTGCTAGATCTAGTCCGGATACGCAGTATTTT CSARSSPDTQYF
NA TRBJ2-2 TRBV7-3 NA TGTGCCAGCAGCTCAACACCGAACACCGGGGAGCTGTTTTTT CASSSTPNTGELFF
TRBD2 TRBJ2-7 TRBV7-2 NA TGTGCCAGCAGCCGAGAAGCGGGGGGCTACGAGCAGTACTTC CASSREAGGYEQYF
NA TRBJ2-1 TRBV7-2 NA TGTGCCAGCAGCGCCCGGATCGTAGGCAATGAGCAGTTCTTC CASSARIVGNEQFF
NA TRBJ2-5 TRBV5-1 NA TGCGCCAGCAGCACGGCCCCTTTAGAGACCCAGTACTTC CASSTAPLETQYF
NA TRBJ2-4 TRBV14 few TGTGCCAGCAGCCCCTTCCACGGGGCCAAAAACATTCAGTACTTC CASSPFHGAKNIQYF
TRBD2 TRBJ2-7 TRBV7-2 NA TGTGCCAGCAGCTCTCCGGGACTACGCTCGAGCTCCTACAATGAGCAGTACTTC CASSSPGLRSSSYNEQYF
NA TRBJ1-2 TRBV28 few TGTGCCAGCAGTAACCCTGGGGACACTAACTATGGCTACACCTTC CASSNPGDTNYGYTF
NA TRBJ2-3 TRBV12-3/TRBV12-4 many TGTGCCAGCAGTTTAGATCCAGCAGATACGCAGTATTTT CASSLDPADTQYF
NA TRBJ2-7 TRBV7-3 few TGTGCCAGCAGCGTAGGCCACTCGGACGAGCAGTACTTC CASSVGHSDEQYF
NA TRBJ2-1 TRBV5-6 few TGTGCCAGCAGCCTGACCCCCGGGTTGAATGAGCAGTTCTTC CASSLTPGLNEQFF
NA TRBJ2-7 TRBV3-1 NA TGTGCCAGCAGCCAAGATTTTGAGAGACGGCAGTACTTC CASSQDFERRQYF
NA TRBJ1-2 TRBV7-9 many TGTGCCAGCAGCTTAGCCGCCTCTGTGGTAGGTGGCTACACCTTC CASSLAASVVGGYTF
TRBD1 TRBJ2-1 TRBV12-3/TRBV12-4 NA TGTGCCAGCAGTCCCAGGGGGCTCAAGCAGTTCTTC CASSPRGLKQFF
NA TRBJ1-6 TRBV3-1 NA TGTGCCGGCAGCCAGGCAAGGGCACCCCTCCACTTT CAGSQARAPLHF
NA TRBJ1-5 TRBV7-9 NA TGTGCCAGCAGCCTCGGTCAGGGCGCGTTTCAGCCCCAGCATTTT CASSLGQGAFQPQHF
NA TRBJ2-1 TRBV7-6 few TGTGCCAGCAGCTTAAGGGGTTGGACAGACCACAATGAGCAGTTCTTC CASSLRGWTDHNEQFF
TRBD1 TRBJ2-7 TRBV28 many TGTGCCAGCAGCCTAAAGACAGGGTCCTGGCAGTTCAACGGGGACGAGCAGTACTTC CASSLKTGSWQFNGDEQYF
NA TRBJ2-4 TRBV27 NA TGTGCCAGCTCGTACGCGGCCAAAAACATTCAGTACTTC CASSYAAKNIQYF
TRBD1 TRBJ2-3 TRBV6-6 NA TGTGCCAGCAGTTACTTAAGGGACAGGGTAGGAACAGATACGCAGTATTTT CASSYLRDRVGTDTQYF
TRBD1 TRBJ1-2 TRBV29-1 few TGCAGCGTTGCCGGACAGGGGGCGCTCGGCTACACCTTC CSVAGQGALGYTF
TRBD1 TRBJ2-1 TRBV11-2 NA TGTGCCAGCAGCACATTACAGGGGGCCTCATACAATGAGCAGTTCTTC CASSTLQGASYNEQFF
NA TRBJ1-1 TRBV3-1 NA TGTGCCAGCAGCCAAAAAGACAGACACACTGAAGCTTTCTTT CASSQKDRHTEAFF
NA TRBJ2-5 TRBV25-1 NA TGTGCCAGCAGTCTCGTCTGGGACTCCAGAAAGGAGACCCAGTACTTC CASSLVWDSRKETQYF
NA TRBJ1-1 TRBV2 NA TGTGCCAGCCGGACGCCCGGAGGTACTGAAGCTTTCTTT CASRTPGGTEAFF
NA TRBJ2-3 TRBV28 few TGTGCCAGCAGTTTATTAACCAGGGGAGATACGCAGTATTTT CASSLLTRGDTQYF
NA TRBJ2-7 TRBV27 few TGTGCCAGCAGTGTCTCAGTGATAGGCTCCTACGAGCAGTACTTC CASSVSVIGSYEQYF
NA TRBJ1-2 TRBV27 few TGTGCCAGCAGTTCCCTGATACGGAGGGGCCTTAACTATGGCTACACCTTC CASSSLIRRGLNYGYTF
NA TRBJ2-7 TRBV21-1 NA TGTGCCACCCCTAGCCGGGCCTACGAGCAGTACTTC CATPSRAYEQYF
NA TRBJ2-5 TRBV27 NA TGTGCCAGCACCGGTGACGGGGAGACCCAGTACTTC CASTGDGETQYF
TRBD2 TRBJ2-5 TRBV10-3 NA TGTGCCTTCAGTGAGATGGCTAGCGGAGAGACCCAGTACTTC CAFSEMASGETQYF
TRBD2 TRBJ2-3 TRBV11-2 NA TGTGCCAGCAGCTTAATAGCGGGAGACTTCACAGATACGCAGTATTTT CASSLIAGDFTDTQYF
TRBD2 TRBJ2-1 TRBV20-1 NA TGCAGTGCTAGAGATCAGGCTAGCGGGGGATACAATGAGCAGTTCTTC CSARDQASGGYNEQFF
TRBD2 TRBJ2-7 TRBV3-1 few TGTGCCAGCAGCCAAGTCGCTAGCGGGAGGTCCTACGAGCAGTACTTC CASSQVASGRSYEQYF
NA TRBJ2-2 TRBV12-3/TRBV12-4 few TGTGCCAGCAGTATCAGGGAAGGGGAGCTGTTTTTT CASSIREGELFF
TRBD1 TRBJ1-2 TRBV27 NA TGTGCCAGCAGTCGCCCCGGGACAGCTACTGGCTACACCTTC CASSRPGTATGYTF
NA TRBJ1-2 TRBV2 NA TGTGCCAGCAGCTCTCCCATCGGGGGGCGCGGGGGCTACACCTTC CASSSPIGGRGGYTF
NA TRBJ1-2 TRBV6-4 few TGTGCCAGCAGGCGAGTCCACCTCTTGGGTGGCTACACCTTC CASRRVHLLGGYTF
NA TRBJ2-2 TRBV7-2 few TGTGCCAGCAGCTTAGCGGTAGACACCGGGGAGCTGTTTTTT CASSLAVDTGELFF
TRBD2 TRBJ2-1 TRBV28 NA TGTGCCAGTGAGACTAGCGGGAATGTCAATGAGCAGTTCTTC CASETSGNVNEQFF
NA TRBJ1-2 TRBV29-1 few TGCAGCGCTAGAGGGGCTGATCTAGGCTACACCTTC CSARGADLGYTF
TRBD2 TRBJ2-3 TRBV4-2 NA TGTGCCAGCAGCCAAGAGTTGGCTAGCGGGGGGGCCTTGGGTACGCAGTATTTT CASSQELASGGALGTQYF
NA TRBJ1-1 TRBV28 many TGTGCCAGCAGCGCTTCACCGGTGGAGGCTTTCTTT CASSASPVEAFF
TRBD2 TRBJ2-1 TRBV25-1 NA TGTGCCAGCAGTGAATATAGCGCGGGAGGCGGGTACAATGAGCAGTTCTTC CASSEYSAGGGYNEQFF
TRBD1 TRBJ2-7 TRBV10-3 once TGTGCCATCAGTGAGTCGAGGGACAGGGCCTACGAGCAGTACTTC CAISESRDRAYEQYF
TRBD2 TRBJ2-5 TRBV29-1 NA TGCAGCGTTGTGCGGTCTAGCGGCCAAGAGACCCAGTACTTC CSVVRSSGQETQYF
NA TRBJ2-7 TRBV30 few TGTGCCTGGACTCCCAGAGGACGGACCTACGAGCAGTACTTC CAWTPRGRTYEQYF
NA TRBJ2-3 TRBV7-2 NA TGTGCCAGCAGACCTCGAACAAACACAGATACGCAGTATTTT CASRPRTNTDTQYF
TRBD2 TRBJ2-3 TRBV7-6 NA TGTGCCAGCAGCTCTCCCGTGCGGGGGGGCGAAACAGATACGCAGTATTTT CASSSPVRGGETDTQYF
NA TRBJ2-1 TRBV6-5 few TGTGCCAGCAGTCCCCCGGGGGGCTTTAGCAATGAGCAGTTCTTC CASSPPGGFSNEQFF
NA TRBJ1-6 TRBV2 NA TGTGCCAGCAGGGGGAGAAATTCACCCCTCCACTTT CASRGRNSPLHF
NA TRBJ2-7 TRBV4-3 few TGCGCCAGCAGCCAATCCGGTTCGACAGATTTTTACGAGCAGTACTTC CASSQSGSTDFYEQYF
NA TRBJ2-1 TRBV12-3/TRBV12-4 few TGTGCCAGCAGTTTGGGCAGGGAAGGCAATGAGCAGTTCTTC CASSLGREGNEQFF
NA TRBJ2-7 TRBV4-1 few TGCGCCAGCAGCCCCCTCGACAGCTTAGCCTACGAGCAGTACTTC CASSPLDSLAYEQYF
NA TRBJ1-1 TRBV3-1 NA TGTGCCAGCAGCCAAGATCGGTGGCGGGACAACCCGAACACTGAAGCTTTCTTT CASSQDRWRDNPNTEAFF
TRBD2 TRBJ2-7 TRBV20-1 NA TGCAGTGCTGGGGCTGTGCCGGGACTAGCGGGACTCCTGCAGTACTTC CSAGAVPGLAGLLQYF
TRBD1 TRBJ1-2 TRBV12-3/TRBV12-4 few TGTGCCAGCGACAAACAGGGGTATGGCTACACCTTC CASDKQGYGYTF
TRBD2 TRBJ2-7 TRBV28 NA TGTGCCAGCAGGGACTCTAGCGGGATCAGGGCTGGCTACGAGCAGTACTTC CASRDSSGIRAGYEQYF
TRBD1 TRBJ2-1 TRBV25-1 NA TGTGCCAGCAGTGAAGTCGGGACAGCTTACAATGAGCAGTTCTTC CASSEVGTAYNEQFF